What follows is one TCR beta chain and its context. No antigen is known for it. The source of the sample is a study of monozygotic twins with inflammatory bowel disease. Study results and caveats: Patient-specific immunosuppressive treatments may have made repertoires more variable. For repertoire similarity, concordant twins did not differ from discordant twins, possibly because power was limited. IBD patients shared fewer clonotypes with other individuals than healthy twins, especially patients with disease activity signs.

Germline-derived CDR1 and CDR2 are LGHNA and YSLEER. The CDR3 runs 19 residues. Starting material for each TCR library was roughly 3,300 ng of total RNA. Reprocessing the 5' RACE reads, TCRdb reports a single entry for every CDR3 protein and omits DNA. The sample table sets out some 440,000 distinct CDR3 sequences. The chain employs TRBV4-3 and TRBJ2-7; checking the TCRdb D call of TRBD2 is not possible without DNA. What was sequenced was blood. The TCR sequence derives from a human donor with ulcerative colitis or Crohn's disease, or a healthy co-twin of an affected twin (not recorded which). The CDR3 loop is CASSQDRTSGRSPEHEQYF.